These T cell receptor beta chains were read from a single sample in a study of T cell repertoires in cytomegalovirus infection. TCRdb reprocessed the reads with MiXCR, giving one entry per CDR3 protein. The sample yields roughly 500,000 distinct CDR3 sequences, approximately 10% seen once. Sequenced: PBMCs. The receptors were gathered from a human donor in good health (CMV status not recorded). Some clones in this sample may be carry-over from other donors' samples. Each CDR3 is given with its conserved first and last residue. D genes are given only for firm matches. Expanded clones are given a class, and other clones once, few, many or no size at all.

>TRBV20-1|TRBJ1-2|-|many
CSATITGLVSGYTF
TGCAGTGCTACTATTACTGGGCTTGTCTCTGGCTACACCTTC
>TRBV2|TRBJ1-6|-|few
CASRRAQPPLHF
TGTGCCAGCAGAAGGGCCCAACCACCCCTCCACTTT
>TRBV3-1|TRBJ2-1|TRBD1|many
CASSPELTGAGNEQFF
TGTGCCAGCAGCCCCGAACTGACAGGGGCGGGCAATGAGCAGTTCTTC
>TRBV10-3|TRBJ1-6|TRBD1|many
CAISESDRENSPLHF
TGTGCCATCAGTGAGTCTGACAGGGAGAATTCACCCCTCCACTTT
>TRBV15|TRBJ2-5|TRBD1|-
CATRRQGRRETQYF
TGTGCCACCAGGAGACAGGGGAGGAGGGAGACCCAGTACTTC
>TRBV6-5|TRBJ2-2|-|many
CASSSLRLTGELFF
TGTGCCAGCAGTTCCCTGAGGCTTACCGGGGAGCTGTTTTTT
>TRBV5-8|TRBJ1-5|TRBD1|many
CASSYDRGWVREPQHF
TGTGCCAGCAGCTACGACAGGGGGTGGGTAAGAGAGCCCCAGCATTTT
>TRBV7-2|TRBJ1-3|TRBD1|many
CASSLGTGAPSGNTIYF
TGTGCCAGCAGCTTGGGGACAGGGGCTCCGTCTGGAAACACCATATATTTT
>TRBV5-4|TRBJ1-2|TRBD1|few
CASSSLGQGNHGYTF
TGTGCCAGCAGCTCTCTGGGACAGGGGAACCATGGCTACACCTTC
>TRBV11-2|TRBJ2-1|TRBD2|many
CASSGQGRGGYNEQFF
TGTGCCAGCAGCGGACAAGGGCGGGGGGGGTACAATGAGCAGTTCTTC
>TRBV27|TRBJ2-7|TRBD2|few
CASSLGGLAEEFGEQYF
TGTGCCAGCAGTTTAGGTGGACTAGCGGAAGAGTTCGGCGAGCAGTACTTC
>TRBV20-1|TRBJ2-7|TRBD2|many
CSARDRTGTRPRPSYEQYF
TGCAGTGCTAGAGATCGAACCGGGACTAGACCTAGACCCTCCTACGAGCAGTACTTC
>TRBV6-5|TRBJ2-1|TRBD2|many
CASSLQTRGRAHEQFF
TGTGCCAGCAGTCTACAGACGCGCGGGAGGGCCCATGAGCAGTTCTTC
>TRBV7-6|TRBJ1-2|TRBD1|many
CASSLEPGQGARGYTF
TGTGCCAGCAGCTTAGAACCGGGACAGGGGGCGCGGGGCTACACCTTC
>TRBV20-1|TRBJ2-1|-|-
CSARSQDPGKGEQFF
TGCAGTGCTAGGTCACAAGACCCGGGGAAGGGTGAGCAGTTCTTC
>TRBV20-1|TRBJ1-1|-|many
CSASGSNTEAFF
TGCAGTGCTTCAGGCTCAAACACTGAAGCTTTCTTT
>TRBV5-1|TRBJ2-7|TRBD1|few
CASTGGTGRTYEQYF
TGCGCCAGCACTGGAGGGACAGGGCGAACCTACGAGCAGTACTTC
>TRBV5-8|TRBJ1-5|-|many
CASSLTGHSNQPQHF
TGTGCCAGCAGCTTAACAGGGCATAGCAATCAGCCCCAGCATTTT
>TRBV5-5|TRBJ1-5|TRBD1|many
CASSFTGEAQPQHF
TGTGCCAGCAGCTTTACAGGGGAGGCTCAGCCCCAGCATTTT
>TRBV12-3/TRBV12-4|TRBJ2-5|-|many
CASSFGSGRQTQYF
TGTGCCAGCAGTTTCGGATCGGGGCGGCAGACCCAGTACTTC
>TRBV7-2|TRBJ2-3|-|many
CASSLVRTDTQYF
TGTGCCAGCAGCTTAGTCCGCACAGATACGCAGTATTTT
>TRBV5-6|TRBJ1-2|-|-
CASSPDSGVSYTF
TGTGCCAGCAGCCCGGACTCAGGGGTTTCCTACACCTTC
>TRBV4-2|TRBJ2-1|-|-
CASSRPVGPYNEQFF
TGTGCCAGCAGCCGCCCGGTGGGGCCTTACAATGAGCAGTTCTTC
>TRBV6-5|TRBJ1-1|-|-
CASSSAGWNTEAFF
TGTGCCAGCAGTTCCGCCGGATGGAACACTGAAGCTTTCTTT
>TRBV20-1|TRBJ1-6|-|many
CSASPNGNSPLHF
TGCAGTGCTAGTCCCAACGGGAATTCACCCCTCCACTTT
>TRBV29-1|TRBJ2-7|-|many
CSVTRQTEGEQYF
TGCAGCGTTACACGACAGACGGAGGGCGAGCAGTACTTC
>TRBV6-6|TRBJ1-3|-|-
CASSYSRQLRNTIYF
TGTGCCAGCAGTTACTCGAGACAGCTCCGAAACACCATATATTTT
>TRBV11-2|TRBJ2-4|-|-
CASSLAWENIQYF
TGTGCCAGCAGCTTAGCCTGGGAAAACATTCAGTACTTC
>TRBV18|TRBJ1-4|TRBD1|few
CASSPFRDSNEKLFF
TGTGCCAGCTCACCATTCCGGGACAGCAATGAAAAACTGTTTTTT
>TRBV7-9|TRBJ2-2|-|many
CASAPADTGELFF
TGTGCCAGCGCCCCGGCGGACACCGGGGAGCTGTTTTTT
>TRBV2|TRBJ2-3|-|few
CASKRDTDTQYF
TGTGCCAGCAAGAGAGACACAGATACGCAGTATTTT
>TRBV5-1|TRBJ1-1|TRBD1|many
CASSGQGNTEAFF
TGTGCCAGCAGCGGACAGGGCAACACTGAAGCTTTCTTT
>TRBV2|TRBJ2-2|-|-
CASRSFKGGELFF
TGTGCCAGCAGGTCCTTTAAGGGAGGGGAGCTGTTTTTT
>TRBV29-1|TRBJ2-1|-|few
CSVGRLAEGEQFF
TGCAGCGTTGGGAGGTTAGCGGAGGGTGAGCAGTTCTTC
>TRBV5-1|TRBJ2-2|TRBD2|-
CASSSGLAGVDGELFF
TGCGCCAGCAGCTCGGGACTAGCGGGAGTGGACGGGGAGCTGTTTTTT
>TRBV5-4|TRBJ1-1|TRBD1|many
CASSQGQGRKNTEAFF
TGTGCCAGCAGCCAAGGACAGGGTAGAAAGAACACTGAAGCTTTCTTT
>TRBV5-4|TRBJ1-1|-|-
CASSWTDYTEAFF
TGTGCCAGCAGCTGGACGGATTACACTGAAGCTTTCTTT
>TRBV29-1|TRBJ1-1|-|-
CSVEDLIAGEAFF
TGCAGCGTTGAAGATTTAATTGCAGGGGAAGCTTTCTTT
>TRBV6-6|TRBJ1-1|TRBD1|few
CASRSTGEAFF
TGTGCCAGCAGATCGACAGGGGAAGCTTTCTTT
>TRBV10-3|TRBJ2-1|TRBD2|-
CAISGTSGWDEQFF
TGTGCCATCAGTGGGACTAGCGGGTGGGATGAGCAGTTCTTC
>TRBV25-1|TRBJ1-2|TRBD1|-
CASSGYAGQSNYGYTF
TGTGCCAGCAGTGGTTACGCGGGACAGTCTAACTATGGCTACACCTTC
>TRBV24-1|TRBJ2-2|-|-
CATRPPTGELFF
TGTGCCACCAGACCCCCGACCGGGGAGCTGTTTTTT
>TRBV20-1|TRBJ2-1|-|many
CSALNHNEQFF
TGCAGTGCTCTAAACCACAATGAGCAGTTCTTC
>TRBV6-4|TRBJ1-6|TRBD1|few
CASSTQPGQLGSSYNSPLHF
TGTGCCAGCAGTACCCAACCGGGACAGCTGGGAAGCTCCTATAATTCACCCCTCCACTTT
>TRBV6-5|TRBJ1-4|TRBD1|many
CASSYSTGGSGKLFF
TGTGCCAGCAGTTACTCGACAGGGGGATCGGGGAAACTGTTTTTT
>TRBV5-1|TRBJ2-3|TRBD1|many
CASRAGTGGSTDTQYF
TGCGCCAGCAGGGCCGGGACAGGGGGAAGTACAGATACGCAGTATTTT
>TRBV15|TRBJ2-1|-|-
CATSRDWTEQFF
TGTGCCACCAGCAGAGATTGGACCGAGCAGTTCTTC
>TRBV29-1|TRBJ1-4|TRBD1|many
CSVYGTGEDEKLFF
TGCAGCGTTTACGGGACAGGGGAGGATGAAAAACTGTTTTTT
>TRBV28|TRBJ1-3|TRBD1|few
CASSQGQGILFRSAGNTIYF
TGTGCCAGCAGTCAGGGACAGGGGATTCTTTTCCGATCGGCTGGAAACACCATATATTTT
>TRBV9|TRBJ1-1|TRBD1|-
CASSVGTVGTEAFF
TGTGCCAGCAGCGTCGGGACAGTAGGGACTGAAGCTTTCTTT
>TRBV11-2|TRBJ2-1|-|many
CASSTLGSKYNEQFF
TGTGCCAGCAGCACGCTTGGGTCTAAATACAATGAGCAGTTCTTC